This is a list of T cell receptor beta chains from one sample in a study of T cell responses to AZD1222 COVID-19 vaccine. Clones were read by immunoSEQ multiplex PCR, and TCRdb kept only the in-frame ones, dropping some. The sample yields roughly 81,000 clones, roughly 85% seen once. Here the sequenced sample was peripheral blood, taken on day 0 of AZD1222 vaccination. The receptor set was obtained from an adult in good health. Each CDR3 is given without its conserved first and last residue.

len: 12
j_gene: TRBJ1-2
v_gene: TRBV5-1
CDR3aa: ASRAGGDDYGYT

len: 12
j_gene: TRBJ2-1
v_gene: TRBV15
CDR3aa: ATSRDRGRNEQF

len: 12
j_gene: TRBJ1-2
v_gene: TRBV6-5
CDR3aa: ASSYSPTRNDYT

len: 10
j_gene: TRBJ2-7
v_gene: TRBV6-4
CDR3aa: ASSDRINEQY

len: 11
j_gene: TRBJ1-1
v_gene: TRBV28
CDR3aa: ASSRPPVGEAF

len: 12
j_gene: TRBJ2-2
v_gene: TRBV7-3
CDR3aa: ASSFGGNTGELF

len: 13
j_gene: TRBJ1-2
v_gene: TRBV18
CDR3aa: ASSPPAGDGYGYT

len: 11
j_gene: TRBJ2-7
v_gene: TRBV23-1
CDR3aa: ASSQPDRAEQY

len: 14
j_gene: TRBJ1-5
v_gene: TRBV2
CDR3aa: ASRAGTGRKLQPQH

len: 12
j_gene: TRBJ2-2
v_gene: TRBV11-1
CDR3aa: ASSANRDTGELF

len: 13
j_gene: TRBJ1-5
v_gene: TRBV27
CDR3aa: ASSLYVGDQQPQH

len: 14
j_gene: TRBJ1-2
v_gene: TRBV18
CDR3aa: ASSPQGGTPQVGYT